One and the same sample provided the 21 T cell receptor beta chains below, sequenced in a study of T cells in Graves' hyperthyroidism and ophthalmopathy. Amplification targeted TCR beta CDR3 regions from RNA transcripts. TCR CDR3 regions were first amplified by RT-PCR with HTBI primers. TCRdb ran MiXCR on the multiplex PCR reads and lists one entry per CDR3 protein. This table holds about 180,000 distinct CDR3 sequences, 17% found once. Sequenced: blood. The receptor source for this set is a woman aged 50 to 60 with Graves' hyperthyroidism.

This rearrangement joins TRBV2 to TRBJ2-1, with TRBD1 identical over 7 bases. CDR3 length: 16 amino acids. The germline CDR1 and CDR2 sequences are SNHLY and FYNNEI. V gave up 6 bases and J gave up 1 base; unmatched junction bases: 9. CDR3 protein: CASSRQGESSYNEQFF. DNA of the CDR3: TGTGCCAGCAGCCGACAGGGAGAGTCTTCCTACAATGAGCAGTTCTTC. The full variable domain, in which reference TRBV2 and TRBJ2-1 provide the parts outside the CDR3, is EPEVTQTPSHQVTQMGQEVILRCVPISNHLYFYWYRQILGQKVEFLVSFYNNEISEKSEIFDDQFSVERPDGSNFTLKIRSTKLEDSAMYFCASSRQGESSYNEQFFGPGTRLTVL.

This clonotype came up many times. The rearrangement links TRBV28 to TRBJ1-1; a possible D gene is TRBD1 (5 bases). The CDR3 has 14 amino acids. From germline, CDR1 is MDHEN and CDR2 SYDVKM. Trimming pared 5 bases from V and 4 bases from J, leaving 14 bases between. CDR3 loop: CASSPSRDFTEAFF. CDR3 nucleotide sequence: TGTGCCAGCAGTCCCTCCAGGGACTTCACTGAAGCTTTCTTT.

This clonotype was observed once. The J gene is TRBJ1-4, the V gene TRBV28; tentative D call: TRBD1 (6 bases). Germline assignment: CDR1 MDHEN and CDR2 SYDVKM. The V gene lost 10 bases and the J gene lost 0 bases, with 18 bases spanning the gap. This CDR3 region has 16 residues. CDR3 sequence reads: CATGSLQGSTNEKLFF. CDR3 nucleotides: TGTGCCACCGGGAGCTTACAGGGATCAACTAATGAAAAACTGTTTTTT.

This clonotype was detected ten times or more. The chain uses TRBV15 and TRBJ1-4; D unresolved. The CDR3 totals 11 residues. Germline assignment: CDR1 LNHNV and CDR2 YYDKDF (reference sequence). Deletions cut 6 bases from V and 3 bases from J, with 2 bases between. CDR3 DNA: TGTGCCACCAGGTCTAATGAAAAACTGTTTTTT. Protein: CATRSNEKLFF.

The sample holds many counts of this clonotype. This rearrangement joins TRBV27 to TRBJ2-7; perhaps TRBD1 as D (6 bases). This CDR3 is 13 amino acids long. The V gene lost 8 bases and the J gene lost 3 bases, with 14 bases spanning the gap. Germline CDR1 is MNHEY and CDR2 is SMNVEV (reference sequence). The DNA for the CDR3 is TGTGCCAGCGCCGAGAGAGGGGGCTACGAGCAGTACTTC. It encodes CASAERGGYEQYF.

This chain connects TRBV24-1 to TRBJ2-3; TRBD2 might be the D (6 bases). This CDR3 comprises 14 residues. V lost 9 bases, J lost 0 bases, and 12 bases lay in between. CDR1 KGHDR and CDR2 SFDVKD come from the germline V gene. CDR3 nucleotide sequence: TGTGCCACCGCCCCCAGCGGGAGCACAGATACGCAGTATTTT. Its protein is CATAPSGSTDTQYF.

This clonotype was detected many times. The CDR3 here is CASSPGHHLEAFF. CDR3 DNA: TGTGCCAGCAGCCCGGGACATCACTTAGAAGCTTTCTTT. V gene TRBV6-2 or TRBV6-3 combines with J gene TRBJ1-1, with a weak D call TRBD1 (6 bases). Germline V gene sequence: CDR1 MNHEY, CDR2 SVGEGT. This CDR3 is 13 amino acids long. Trimming stripped 6 bases from V and 8 bases from J, with 16 bases between.

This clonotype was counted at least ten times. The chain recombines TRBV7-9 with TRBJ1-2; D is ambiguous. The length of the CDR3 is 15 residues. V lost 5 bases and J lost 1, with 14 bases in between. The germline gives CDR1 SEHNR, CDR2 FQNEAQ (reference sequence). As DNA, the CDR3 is TGTGCCAGCAGCAATTTGGGCACGGTTAACTATGGCTACACCTTC. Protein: CASSNLGTVNYGYTF. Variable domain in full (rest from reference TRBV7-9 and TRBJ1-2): DTGVSQNPRHKITKRGQNVTFRCDPISEHNRLYWYRQTLGQGPEFLTYFQNEAQLEKSRLLSDRFSAERPKGSFSTLEIQRTEQGDSAMYLCASSNLGTVNYGYTFGSGTRLTVV.

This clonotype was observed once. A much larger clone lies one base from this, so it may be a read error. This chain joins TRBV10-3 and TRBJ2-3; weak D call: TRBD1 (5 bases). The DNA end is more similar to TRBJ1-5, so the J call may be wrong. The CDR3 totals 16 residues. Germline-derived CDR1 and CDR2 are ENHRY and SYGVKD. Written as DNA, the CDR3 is TGTGCCACCGCTGGACCGGGACTAGCGGGGGTAGATACGCAGCATTTT. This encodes CATAGPGLAGVDTQHF.

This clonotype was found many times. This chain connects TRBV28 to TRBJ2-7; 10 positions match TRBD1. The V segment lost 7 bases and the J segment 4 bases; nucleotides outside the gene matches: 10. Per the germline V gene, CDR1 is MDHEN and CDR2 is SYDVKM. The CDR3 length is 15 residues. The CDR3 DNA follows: TGTGCCAGCAAACCTTGGACAGGGGGTATGTACGAGCAGTACTTC. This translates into CASKPWTGGMYEQYF.

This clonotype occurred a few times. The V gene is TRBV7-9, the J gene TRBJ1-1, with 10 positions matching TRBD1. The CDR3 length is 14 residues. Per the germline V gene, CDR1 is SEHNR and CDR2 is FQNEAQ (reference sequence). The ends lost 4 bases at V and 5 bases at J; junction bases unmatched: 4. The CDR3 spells CASSYRDRGTEAFF. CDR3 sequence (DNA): TGTGCCAGCAGCTACCGGGACAGGGGTACTGAAGCTTTCTTT.

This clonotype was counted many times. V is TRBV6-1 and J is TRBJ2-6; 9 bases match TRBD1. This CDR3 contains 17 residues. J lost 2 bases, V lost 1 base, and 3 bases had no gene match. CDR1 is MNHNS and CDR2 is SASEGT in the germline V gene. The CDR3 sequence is CASSEERDRAGANVLTF. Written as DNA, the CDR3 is TGTGCCAGCAGTGAAGAAAGGGACAGGGCTGGGGCCAACGTCCTGACTTTC.

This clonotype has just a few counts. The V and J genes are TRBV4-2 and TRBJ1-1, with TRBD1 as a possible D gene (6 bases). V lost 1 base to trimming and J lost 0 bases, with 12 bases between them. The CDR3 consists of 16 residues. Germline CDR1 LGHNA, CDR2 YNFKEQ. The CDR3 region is CASSQGSRGLNTEAFF. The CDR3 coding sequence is TGTGCCAGCAGCCAAGGCAGCAGGGGTTTGAACACTGAAGCTTTCTTT.

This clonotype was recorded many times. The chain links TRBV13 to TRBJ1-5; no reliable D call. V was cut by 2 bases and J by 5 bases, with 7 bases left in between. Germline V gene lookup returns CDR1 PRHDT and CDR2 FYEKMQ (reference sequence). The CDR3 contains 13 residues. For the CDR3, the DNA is TGTGCCAGCAGCTTAAATTCGGATCAGCCCCAGCATTTT. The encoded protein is CASSLNSDQPQHF. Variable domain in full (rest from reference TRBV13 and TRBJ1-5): AAGVIQSPRHLIKEKRETATLKCYPIPRHDTVYWYQQGPGQDPQFLISFYEKMQSDKGSIPDRFSAQQFSDYHSELNMSSLELGDSALYFCASSLNSDQPQHFGDGTRLSIL.

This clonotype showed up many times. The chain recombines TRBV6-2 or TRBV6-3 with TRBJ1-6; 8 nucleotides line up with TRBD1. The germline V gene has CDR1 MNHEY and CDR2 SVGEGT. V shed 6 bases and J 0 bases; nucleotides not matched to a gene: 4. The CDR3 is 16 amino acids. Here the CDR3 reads CASRGTGGSYNSPLHF. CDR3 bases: TGTGCCAGCAGGGGGACAGGCGGCTCCTATAATTCACCCCTCCACTTT.

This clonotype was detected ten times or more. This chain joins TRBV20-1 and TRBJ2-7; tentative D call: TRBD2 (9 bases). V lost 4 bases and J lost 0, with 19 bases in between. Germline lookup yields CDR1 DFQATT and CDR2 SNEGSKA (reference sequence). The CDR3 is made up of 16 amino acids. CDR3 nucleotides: TGCAGTGCTACCCAGGGGGCGGGGGGGAGCTCCTACGAGCAGTACTTC. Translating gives CSATQGAGGSSYEQYF.

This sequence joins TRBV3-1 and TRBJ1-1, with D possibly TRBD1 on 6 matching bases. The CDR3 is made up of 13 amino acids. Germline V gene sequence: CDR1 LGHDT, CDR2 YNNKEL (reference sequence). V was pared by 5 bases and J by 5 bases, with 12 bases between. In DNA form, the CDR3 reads TGTGCCAGCAGCAAAAAAAGGGGGACTGAAGCTTTCTTT. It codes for CASSKKRGTEAFF.

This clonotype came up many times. The CDR3 reads CASSITRGNTGELFF. Here the CDR3 DNA reads TGTGCCAGCAGCATAACCAGGGGGAACACCGGGGAGCTGTTTTTT. The V and J genes are TRBV7-2 and TRBJ2-2, with D perhaps matching TRBD1 (6 bases). The CDR3 consists of 15 residues. The germline V and J ends were trimmed by 5 bases and 1 base, with 11 bases remaining between them. Germline CDR1 SGHTA, CDR2 FQGNSA.

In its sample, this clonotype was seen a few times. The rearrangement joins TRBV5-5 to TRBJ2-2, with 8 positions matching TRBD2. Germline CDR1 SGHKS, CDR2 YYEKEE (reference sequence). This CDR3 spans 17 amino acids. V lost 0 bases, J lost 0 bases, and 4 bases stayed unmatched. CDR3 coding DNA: TGTGCCAGCAGCTTGGAATCGGGAGGGGCGAACACCGGGGAGCTGTTTTTT. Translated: CASSLESGGANTGELFF.

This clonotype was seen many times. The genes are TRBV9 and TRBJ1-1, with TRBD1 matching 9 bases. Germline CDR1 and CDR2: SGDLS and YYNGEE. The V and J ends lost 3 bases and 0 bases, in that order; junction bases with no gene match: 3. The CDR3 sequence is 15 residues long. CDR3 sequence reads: CASSATGGMNTEAFF. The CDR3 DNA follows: TGTGCCAGCAGCGCCACAGGGGGCATGAACACTGAAGCTTTCTTT.

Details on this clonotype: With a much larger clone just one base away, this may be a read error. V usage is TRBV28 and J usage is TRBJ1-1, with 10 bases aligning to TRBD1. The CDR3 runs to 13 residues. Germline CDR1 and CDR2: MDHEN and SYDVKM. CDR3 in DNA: TGTGCCAGCAGGGGACAGGGGAACACTGAAACTTTCTTT. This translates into CASRGQGNTETFF.